The next 23 T cell receptor beta chains were all read from a single sample in a study of blood T cells in healthy people across ages. Next came a second PCR, run for about 6 to 12 cycles, which used a sample-barcoded 5' primer along with a J-beta primer mix. TCRdb independently ran MiXCR on the 5' RACE reads; one entry per CDR3 protein. This sample has over a million distinct CDR3 sequences; approximately 63% occur once, and the top ten carry about 6.3%. Sequencing used blood. These receptors were collected from a man aged 18 to 35 in good health.

This clonotype was seen at least ten times. At one end the junction does not follow the germline gene, possibly because of a read error. The V call is TRBV5-1, the J call TRBJ1-2; D call uncertain. This CDR3 spans 11 amino acids. Germline CDR1 is SGHRS and CDR2 is YFSETQ. This CDR3 reads CASSNNYGYTF. Here the CDR3 DNA reads TGTGCCAGCAGTAACAACTATGGCTACACCTTC.

This clonotype was counted between two and nine times. This chain links TRBV29-1 with TRBJ2-3; perhaps TRBD1 as D (5 bases). Germline V gives CDR1 SQVTM, CDR2 ANQGSEA. CDR3 size: 15 residues. Deletions cut 2 bases from V and 5 bases from J, with 17 bases between. In DNA form, the CDR3 reads TGCAGCGTTGAACGATTGAAAGGGGCAGGAGATACGCAGTATTTT. This gives the protein CSVERLKGAGDTQYF.

This clonotype turned up a few times. The chain couples TRBV7-9 to TRBJ1-2; D gene unclear. The germline gives CDR1 SEHNR, CDR2 FQNEAQ (reference sequence). This CDR3 comprises 14 residues. V dropped 4 bases and J dropped 5 bases, with 14 bases sitting between them. The CDR3 loop reads CASSSGPSRYGYTF. The CDR3 DNA reads TGTGCCAGCAGCTCCGGGCCGTCTCGGTATGGCTACACCTTC.

The chain carries TRBV4-2 and TRBJ1-2, with TRBD1 matching 11 bases. The CDR3 is 16 amino acids. CDR1 LGHNA and CDR2 YNFKEQ come from the germline V gene. V shed 5 bases, J shed 3 bases, and the junction held 8 bases outside the gene matches. CDR3 residues: CASSFRDRGTDYGYTF. The CDR3 DNA reads TGTGCCAGCAGCTTCCGGGACAGGGGGACTGACTATGGCTACACCTTC.

This clonotype was detected only a few times. This rearrangement joins TRBV4-1 to TRBJ2-7; D call uncertain. The CDR3 has 16 residues. Trimming cost V 2 bases and J 5 bases, with 19 bases left between them. Germline V gene data show CDR1 as MGHRA and CDR2 as YSYEKL. The CDR3 region has the DNA TGCGCCAGCAGCCAAACCCTATGGCATAGGCGCGACGAGCAGTACTTC. It specifies CASSQTLWHRRDEQYF.

This sequence joins TRBV5-1 and TRBJ1-2, with D perhaps TRBD1 (5 bases). CDR1 is SGHRS and CDR2 is YFSETQ in the germline V gene. V was shortened by 1 base and J by 8 bases, with 12 bases between the two germline ends. The CDR3 extends over 13 amino acids. The CDR3 protein is CASSLMTVQGYTF. The CDR3 bases are TGCGCCAGCAGCTTGATGACAGTCCAAGGCTACACCTTC.

The gene calls are TRBV9 and TRBJ2-4; no definite D call. The CDR3 spans 16 residues. V was shortened by 3 bases and J by 0 bases, with 13 bases between the two germline ends. Germline CDR1 is SGDLS and CDR2 is YYNGEE. Here the CDR3 reads CASSASDLGAKNIQYF. CDR3 DNA sequence: TGTGCCAGCAGCGCCAGTGACCTCGGAGCCAAAAACATTCAGTACTTC.

The chain employs TRBV27 and TRBJ1-2; no firm D call. This CDR3 is built from 15 residues. In germline, CDR1 is MNHEY, CDR2 SMNVEV (reference sequence). Trimming removed 6 bases from V and 1 base from J, with 15 bases in between. CDR3 sequence reads: CASSPLVLFNYGYTF. The CDR3 coding sequence is TGTGCCAGCAGCCCCCTCGTCCTATTTAACTATGGCTACACCTTC.

The chain uses TRBV29-1 and TRBJ1-1; D is ambiguous. The CDR3 runs to 11 residues. Trimming pared 7 bases from V and 5 bases from J, leaving 11 bases between. In germline, CDR1 is SQVTM, CDR2 ANQGSEA. This chain's CDR3 is CSGDYGTEAFF. The CDR3 DNA follows: TGCAGCGGTGACTACGGAACTGAAGCTTTCTTT.

A few counts support this clonotype. The chain uses TRBV12-3 or TRBV12-4 and TRBJ1-5; TRBD1 is a possible D gene (6 bases). The CDR3 is 14 amino acids. V was shortened by 3 bases and J by 4 bases, with 10 bases between the two germline ends. The CDR3 is CASSFRGGNQPQHF. CDR3 nucleotides: TGTGCCAGCAGTTTTAGGGGGGGTAATCAGCCCCAGCATTTT.

The chain couples TRBV9 to TRBJ1-1, with a tentative D call TRBD1 (5 bases). From germline, CDR1 is SGDLS and CDR2 YYNGEE. The V end was cut by 0 bases, the J end by 6 bases, with 18 bases between. This CDR3 spans 16 amino acids. The CDR3 DNA is TGTGCCAGCAGCGTAGCGCATGGGAGAGGGACTCCTGAAGCTTTCTTT. Its protein is CASSVAHGRGTPEAFF.

Ten or more counts support this clonotype. The genes are TRBV5-1 and TRBJ2-1; the D gene is possibly TRBD1 (5 bases). Germline-derived CDR1 and CDR2 are SGHRS and YFSETQ. The CDR3 has 14 amino acids. V was cut by 4 bases and J by 4 bases, with 12 bases left in between. The CDR3 sequence: CASSRTSGYNEQFF. CDR3 in DNA: TGCGCCAGCAGCCGAACCTCAGGGTACAATGAGCAGTTCTTC.

This clonotype occurred a few times. The chain is built from TRBV25-1 and TRBJ1-2, with 9 bases identical to TRBD1. CDR3 size: 15 residues. J lost 2 bases, V lost 6 bases, and 7 bases had no gene match. Looked up from germline, CDR1 is MGHDK and CDR2 is SYGVNS. CDR3 DNA sequence: TGTGCCAGCAGGGGTCCCGGGACAGGGAACTATGGCTACACCTTC. This translates into CASRGPGTGNYGYTF.

This rearrangement joins TRBV27 to TRBJ2-2; 9 bases match TRBD1. The germline V gene has CDR1 MNHEY and CDR2 SMNVEV (reference sequence). The ends lost 6 bases at V and 6 bases at J; junction bases unmatched: 11. The CDR3 is 16 residues long. The CDR3 coding sequence is TGTGCCAGCAGCAACAGACCGGGACAGGGTTCCGGGGAGCTGTTTTTT. Translated, it gives CASSNRPGQGSGELFF.

This clonotype was recorded only once. The chain carries TRBV12-3 or TRBV12-4 and TRBJ1-2; D is ambiguous. Trimming cost V 2 bases and J 6 bases, with 10 bases left between them. The CDR3 runs 13 residues. The CDR3 DNA reads TGTGCCAGCAGTTTATATCGGGCGAATGGCTACACCTTC. Translating gives CASSLYRANGYTF.

This clonotype has only one observation. J is TRBJ2-1 and V is TRBV7-6; D remains ambiguous. The CDR3 totals 15 residues. V lost 3 bases, J lost 2 bases, and 11 bases lay in between. CDR1 is SGHVS and CDR2 is FNYEAQ in the germline V gene. CDR3 loop: CASSFGQATYNEQFF. The CDR3, as DNA: TGTGCCAGCAGCTTTGGGCAAGCGACCTACAATGAGCAGTTCTTC.

The CDR3 loop is CASSQEILRIFYGYTF. The DNA for the CDR3 is TGCGCCAGCAGCCAAGAGATCCTCAGGATTTTTTATGGCTACACCTTC. The genes are TRBV4-1 and TRBJ1-2; D is undetermined. Trimming took off 0 bases at V and 5 bases at J, with 16 bases between the two ends. CDR1 and CDR2 (germline): MGHRA, YSYEKL. The CDR3 contains 16 residues.

This chain links TRBV27 with TRBJ2-7, with a possible D match to TRBD2 (7 bases). CDR1 and CDR2 from the germline V gene are MNHEY and SMNVEV (reference sequence). V lost 6 bases and J 4 bases, leaving 22 bases between the germline ends. CDR3 length equals 16 residues. CDR3 nucleotide sequence: TGTGCCAGCAGACCACTAGCCGGGGGGCGGACGTACGAGCAGTACTTC. Amino acids: CASRPLAGGRTYEQYF.

The V and J genes are TRBV11-2 and TRBJ2-6; D gene ambiguous. Trimming took off 0 bases at V and 0 bases at J, with 18 bases between the two ends. Germline CDR1 is SGHAT and CDR2 is FQNNGV. CDR3 size: 20 residues. The CDR3 region is CASSLDFAAETYSGANVLTF. For the CDR3, the DNA is TGTGCCAGCAGCTTAGATTTCGCGGCCGAGACATACTCTGGGGCCAACGTCCTGACTTTC.

This chain uses TRBV24-1 with TRBJ1-1; TRBD1 might be the D (6 bases). Germline lookup yields CDR1 KGHDR and CDR2 SFDVKD. This CDR3 contains 11 residues. V gave up 6 bases and J gave up 9 bases, with 10 bases separating them. CDR3 protein: CATSNREKAFF. The CDR3, as DNA: TGTGCCACCAGTAACAGGGAGAAAGCTTTCTTT.

The gene calls are TRBV5-6 and TRBJ2-7; D is uncertain. The germline CDR1 and CDR2 sequences are SGHDT and YYEEEE. The length of the CDR3 is 14 residues. Trimming stripped 0 bases from V and 5 bases from J, with 12 bases between. The CDR3 nucleotides read TGTGCCAGCAGCTTGGATCTGGGGATCCACGAGCAGTACTTC. It encodes CASSLDLGIHEQYF.

This clonotype was picked up one time. V and J are TRBV11-2 and TRBJ2-1, with D perhaps matching TRBD1 (6 bases). The CDR3 has 11 amino acids. Trimming removed 2 bases from V and 12 bases from J, with 8 bases in between. Germline loops: CDR1 SGHAT, CDR2 FQNNGV. CDR3 sequence: CASSLQGPQFF. The CDR3 DNA follows: TGTGCCAGCAGCTTACAGGGGCCGCAGTTCTTC.

CDR3 in amino acids: CASSPLQGATFPTYEQYF. The CDR3 DNA follows: TGTGCCAGCAGCCCATTACAGGGGGCGACCTTCCCTACCTACGAGCAGTACTTC. The V gene is TRBV14, the J gene TRBJ2-7; 9 positions agree with TRBD1. The J segment lost 2 bases and the V segment lost 4 bases, leaving 15 bases of the junction unmatched. Germline CDR1 SGHDN, CDR2 FVKESK. The CDR3 has 18 amino acids.